The rows below give T cell receptor beta chains drawn from one sample of a study of shared clonotypes between healthy human individuals. Assay used: immunoSEQ multiplex PCR; TCRdb lists only in-frame clones, some missing. The sample shows over a million clones, around 98% of them seen only once. The specimen was naive CD4+ T cells sorted from blood. The source is a man aged 25 to 40 in good health. Each CDR3 is given with its conserved first and last residue. A D gene is named only where the DNA matches it firmly. Only part of the rows carry a size: once, few, many, or a class if the clone is expanded.

D gene: TRBD2
J gene: TRBJ2-1
V gene: TRBV5-1
clone size: once
CDR3 protein: CASSLEVAGWRGEQFF
CDR3 DNA: TGCGCCAGCAGCTTGGAGGTAGCGGGATGGCGGGGGGAGCAGTTCTTC

D gene: TRBD1
J gene: TRBJ2-3
V gene: TRBV7-9
clone size: .
CDR3 protein: CASSLGQGLSTDTQYF
CDR3 DNA: TGTGCCAGCAGCCTGGGACAGGGCCTAAGCACAGATACGCAGTATTTT

D gene: TRBD2
J gene: TRBJ2-2
V gene: TRBV2
clone size: .
CDR3 protein: CASSVRTSGRLDTGELFF
CDR3 DNA: TGTGCCAGCAGTGTTAGGACTAGCGGGAGACTTGACACCGGGGAGCTGTTTTTT

D gene: TRBD1
J gene: TRBJ2-1
V gene: TRBV18
clone size: once
CDR3 protein: CASSSGTGGQTYNEQFF
CDR3 DNA: TGTGCCAGCTCATCCGGGACAGGGGGCCAGACCTACAATGAGCAGTTCTTC

D gene: .
J gene: TRBJ2-7
V gene: TRBV29-1
clone size: .
CDR3 protein: CSVAREPYEQYF
CDR3 DNA: TGCAGCGTGGCCAGGGAACCCTACGAGCAGTACTTC

D gene: .
J gene: TRBJ1-1
V gene: TRBV27
clone size: once
CDR3 protein: CASSLSRSLGAFF
CDR3 DNA: TGTGCCAGCAGTTTATCGCGCTCCCTCGGAGCTTTCTTT

D gene: TRBD2
J gene: TRBJ2-1
V gene: TRBV6-5
clone size: .
CDR3 protein: CASSYSPSGTYNEQFF
CDR3 DNA: TGTGCCAGCAGTTACTCTCCTAGCGGGACCTACAATGAGCAGTTCTTC

D gene: .
J gene: TRBJ1-1
V gene: TRBV29-1
clone size: .
CDR3 protein: CSVEEYPTGNTEAFF
CDR3 DNA: TGCAGCGTTGAAGAGTACCCGACAGGGAACACTGAAGCTTTCTTT

D gene: TRBD2
J gene: TRBJ2-1
V gene: TRBV28
clone size: .
CDR3 protein: CASSALAGGGIYNEQFF
CDR3 DNA: TGTGCCAGCAGTGCTCTAGCGGGAGGTGGGATCTACAATGAGCAGTTCTTC

D gene: TRBD2
J gene: TRBJ2-3
V gene: TRBV5-1
clone size: .
CDR3 protein: CASSSNGRRVDTQYF
CDR3 DNA: TGCGCCAGCAGCTCGAACGGGAGGCGGGTAGATACGCAGTATTTT